The present TCR beta chain was sequenced within a study of T-cell memory formation after mild COVID-19. TCRdb reprocessed the 5' RACE reads with MiXCR, giving one entry per CDR3 protein. The table lists about 47,000 distinct CDR3 sequences, about a tenth of them singletons. In this sample, this clonotype turned up a few times. The trim removed 4 bases at V and 2 bases at J, leaving 2 bases unmatched. Germline CDR1 reads SGHVS; CDR2 reads FNYEAQ. The CDR3 sequence is 15 residues long. The specimen was PBMCs or a T cell subset sorted from them (not recorded which). The receptor comes from an adult woman who had mild COVID-19 (a few samples of this study predate the infection). Cell type and time point are not known. This rearrangement joins TRBV7-6 to TRBJ2-6; 7 nucleotides line up with TRBD1. Written as DNA, the CDR3 is TGTGCCAGCAGCTCGACAGGGACTGGGGCCAACGTCCTGACTTTC. Translated: CASSSTGTGANVLTF.